These 27 T cell receptor beta chains share one sample of origin, sequenced in a study of CD8+ T cells in alopecia areata. Noted treatment: oral pan-JAK inhibitor, 5-10 mg twice daily. Sequencing templates came from extracted RNA that was reverse transcribed into cDNA. Sequencing used immunoSEQ multiplex PCR; TCRdb keeps in-frame clones, though not all of them. The sample has about 120,000 clones, approximately 53% seen once. The sequencing used CD4+ T cells sorted from blood, collected at week 4, from a patient treated with tofacitinib. These receptors were taken from a human donor with alopecia areata.

Many counts were recorded for this clone. V gene TRBV30 combines with J gene TRBJ1-5, with 8 bases lining up with TRBD1. V shed 2 bases, J shed 5 bases, and the junction held 5 bases outside the gene matches. In germline, CDR1 is GTSNPN, CDR2 SVGIG (reference sequence). This CDR3 is built from 14 residues. The CDR3 bases are TGTGCCTGGAGTCGAGGCAGGGGGCATCAGCCCCAGCATTTT. It yields the protein CAWSRGRGHQPQHF. The full variable domain, with the rest looked up from reference TRBV30 and TRBJ1-5, is SQTIHQWPATLVQPVGSPLSLECTVEGTSNPNLYWYRQAAGRGLQLLFYSVGIGQISSEVPQNLSASRPQDRQFILSSKKLLLSDSGFYLCAWSRGRGHQPQHFGDGTRLSIL.

The rearrangement uses TRBV30 and TRBJ2-3; possibly TRBD1 or TRBD2 for D (5 bases each). V was clipped by 4 bases and J by 0 bases, with 14 bases between them. Per the germline V gene, CDR1 is GTSNPN and CDR2 is SVGIG (reference sequence). The CDR3 extends over 15 amino acids. For the CDR3, the DNA is TGTGCCTGGAACAGGCTAGCCCTGAGCACAGATACGCAGTATTTT. This encodes CAWNRLALSTDTQYF.

This chain uses TRBV19 with TRBJ2-7, with TRBD2 identical over 12 bases. The CDR3 contains 15 residues. The V segment lost 4 bases and the J segment 0 bases; nucleotides outside the gene matches: 1. Germline CDR1 and CDR2: LNHDA and SQIVND (reference sequence). The CDR3 spells CASSKTSGSSYEQYF. The DNA for the CDR3 is TGTGCCAGTAGTAAGACTAGCGGGAGCTCCTACGAGCAGTACTTC.

This clone has just a few counts. The J gene is TRBJ2-7, the V gene TRBV23-1; possibly TRBD1 for D (6 bases). TRBV23-1 is classed as an ORF, of uncertain function. There are 14 residues in the CDR3. The V gene lost 4 bases and the J gene lost 3 bases, with 13 bases spanning the gap. Here the CDR3 reads CASSPGQPHYEQYF. Here the CDR3 DNA reads TGCGCCAGCAGTCCTGGACAGCCACACTACGAGCAGTACTTC.

The genes are TRBV11-2 and TRBJ2-3; either TRBD1 or TRBD2 may fit D (5 bases each). Trimming removed 6 bases from V and 3 bases from J, with 22 bases in between. The CDR3 length is 17 residues. Germline CDR1 SGHAT, CDR2 FQNNGV. Written as DNA, the CDR3 is TGTGCCAGCAGAACAATCCGGGGCCCAGTTATGACAGATACGCAGTATTTT. Amino acid sequence: CASRTIRGPVMTDTQYF.

This clone showed up just once. The V call is TRBV9, the J call TRBJ1-2; D is unclear. V dropped 0 bases and J dropped 8 bases, with 11 bases sitting between them. Germline CDR1 reads SGDLS; CDR2 reads YYNGEE. The CDR3 totals 13 residues. The CDR3 loop reads CASSVGSIGGYTF. The CDR3 DNA is TGTGCCAGCAGCGTAGGATCCATCGGCGGCTACACCTTC.

The chain links TRBV30 to TRBJ2-7, with a tentative D call TRBD2 (6 bases). CDR1 GTSNPN and CDR2 SVGIG come from the germline V gene (reference sequence). CDR3 length: 12 amino acids. Trimming removed 5 bases at V and 0 bases at J, with 8 bases between. CDR3 sequence: CAWGGSSYEQYF. The CDR3 nucleotides are TGTGCCTGGGGGGGGAGCTCCTACGAGCAGTACTTC.

The V gene is TRBV25-1, the J gene TRBJ2-7, with D possibly TRBD1 on 6 matching bases. Trimming took 7 bases from V and 3 from J, leaving 16 bases between them. The CDR3 sequence is 14 residues long. From germline, CDR1 is MGHDK and CDR2 SYGVNS. The CDR3 DNA sequence: TGTGCCAGCAAAAGAGGTTCAGGGGACTACGAGCAGTACTTC. Residues: CASKRGSGDYEQYF.

The CDR3 DNA follows: TGTGCCAGCATGCACTCCACTGAAGCTTTCTTT. Protein sequence: CASMHSTEAFF. V usage is TRBV7-9 and J usage is TRBJ1-1, with D hard to call. Germline CDR1 and CDR2: SEHNR and FQNEAQ (reference sequence). This CDR3 is 11 amino acids long. V was shortened by 7 bases and J by 4 bases, with 7 bases between the two germline ends. Together with reference TRBV7-9 and TRBJ1-1, the CDR3 gives the full variable domain: DTGVSQNPRHKITKRGQNVTFRCDPISEHNRLYWYRQTLGQGPEFLTYFQNEAQLEKSRLLSDRFSAERPKGSFSTLEIQRTEQGDSAMYLCASMHSTEAFFGQGTRLTVV.

This chain links TRBV19 with TRBJ2-7, with 8 bases that match TRBD1. The CDR3 has 14 residues. The J segment lost 3 bases and the V segment lost 4 bases, leaving 5 bases of the junction unmatched. CDR1 LNHDA and CDR2 SQIVND come from the germline V gene (reference sequence). The CDR3 loop is CASSTGTGGYEQYF. CDR3 bases: TGTGCCAGTAGTACCGGGACAGGAGGCTACGAGCAGTACTTC. The full variable domain, in which reference TRBV19 and TRBJ2-7 provide the parts outside the CDR3, is DGGITQSPKYLFRKEGQNVTLSCEQNLNHDAMYWYRQDPGQGLRLIYYSQIVNDFQKGDIAEGYSVSREKKESFPLTVTSAQKNPTAFYLCASSTGTGGYEQYFGPGTRLTVT.

The V gene is TRBV7-2, the J gene TRBJ2-3, with D possibly being TRBD2 (6 bases). Looked up from germline, CDR1 is SGHTA and CDR2 is FQGNSA. Trimming removed 5 bases from V and 2 bases from J, with 11 bases in between. The CDR3 runs 14 residues. CDR3 DNA sequence: TGTGCCAGCAGCGCGGGACTTCACACAGATACGCAGTATTTT. As protein: CASSAGLHTDTQYF.

The chain links TRBV27 to TRBJ2-1, with D maybe TRBD1 (6 bases). The V and J ends lost 5 bases and 5 bases respectively, with 16 bases between them. The CDR3 is 15 amino acids. The V gene's germline CDR1 is MNHEY and CDR2 SMNVEV (reference sequence). CDR3: CASSDQGIMHNEQFF. The CDR3 DNA reads as TGTGCCAGCAGTGACCAGGGGATAATGCACAATGAGCAGTTCTTC.

This clone has more than one count but fewer than ten. The V call is TRBV30, the J call TRBJ2-1, with D possibly matching TRBD1 (5 bases). Germline values: CDR1 GTSNPN, CDR2 SVGIG (reference sequence). V was pared by 1 base and J by 3 bases, with 16 bases between. This CDR3 contains 16 residues. As DNA, the CDR3 is TGTGCCTGGAGTGCCCTTGAAGGGGCCATCTACAATGAGCAGTTCTTC. This codes for CAWSALEGAIYNEQFF.

The rearrangement links TRBV19 to TRBJ1-2; no reliable D call. CDR1 is LNHDA and CDR2 is SQIVND in the germline V gene (reference sequence). Trimming shortened V by 7 bases and J by 6 bases, and 21 bases separated the two germline ends. This CDR3 comprises 15 residues. CDR3 sequence: CASNSLSGNSDGYTF. The CDR3 DNA reads as TGTGCCAGTAACTCCCTATCCGGGAACTCCGATGGCTACACCTTC.

This rearrangement joins TRBV7-9 to TRBJ2-5; TRBD1 matches 9 bases. The CDR3 is 15 residues long. After removal of 0 bases from V and 5 bases from J, the junction contained 4 bases not matched to a gene. CDR1 SEHNR and CDR2 FQNEAQ come from the germline V gene (reference sequence). For the CDR3, the DNA is TGTGCCAGCAGCTTAGCGGGACAGGGTTGGGAGACCCAGTACTTC. Amino acid sequence: CASSLAGQGWETQYF.

The gene calls are TRBV2 and TRBJ1-1, with unresolved D. Germline V CDR1 and CDR2: SNHLY, FYNNEI. V was shortened by 3 bases and J by 3 bases, with 11 bases between the two germline ends. This CDR3 has 14 amino acids. CDR3 in amino acids: CASSDIARDTEAFF. The CDR3 DNA follows: TGTGCCAGCAGTGACATCGCAAGGGACACTGAAGCTTTCTTT. Variable domain in full (rest from reference TRBV2 and TRBJ1-1): EPEVTQTPSHQVTQMGQEVILRCVPISNHLYFYWYRQILGQKVEFLVSFYNNEISEKSEIFDDQFSVERPDGSNFTLKIRSTKLEDSAMYFCASSDIARDTEAFFGQGTRLTVV.

This sequence joins TRBV28 and TRBJ2-5, with 8 nucleotides matching TRBD2. The CDR3 length is 14 residues. V lost 7 bases and J lost 4; bases outside the gene matches: 8. Germline lookup yields CDR1 MDHEN and CDR2 SYDVKM. The CDR3 sequence: CASTSSGIGETQYF. For the CDR3, the DNA is TGTGCCAGCACTAGTAGCGGGATCGGAGAGACCCAGTACTTC.

The J gene is TRBJ2-3, the V gene TRBV30; D is perhaps TRBD2 (5 bases). The CDR3 loop spans 13 amino acids. Trimming cost V 3 bases and J 2 bases, with 9 bases left between them. The V gene's germline CDR1 is GTSNPN and CDR2 SVGIG (reference sequence). This CDR3 is CAWSAGNTDTQYF. In DNA form, the CDR3 reads TGTGCCTGGAGCGCCGGGAACACAGATACGCAGTATTTT.

Only one count was recorded for this clone. CDR3 loop: CAGAGANYGYTF. The CDR3 region has the DNA TGTGCCGGGGCAGGGGCGAACTATGGCTACACCTTC. This chain uses TRBV30 with TRBJ1-2, with a possible D match to TRBD1 (6 bases). The CDR3 extends over 12 amino acids. Trimming removed 8 bases from V and 2 bases from J, with 12 bases in between. From germline, CDR1 is GTSNPN and CDR2 SVGIG (reference sequence).

This clone has only a few counts. The chain uses TRBV30 and TRBJ1-1, with 7 nucleotides matching TRBD1. J lost 11 bases, V lost 0 bases, and 9 bases had no gene match. CDR3 length equals 13 residues. Germline V gene sequence: CDR1 GTSNPN, CDR2 SVGIG (reference sequence). The CDR3 reads CAWSVRGTAGAFF. DNA for the CDR3: TGTGCCTGGAGTGTACGCGGGACAGCCGGTGCTTTCTTT.

J is TRBJ2-1 and V is TRBV30; a possible D gene is TRBD2 (5 bases). Germline-derived CDR1 and CDR2 are GTSNPN and SVGIG (reference sequence). This CDR3 contains 15 residues. V lost 4 bases and J lost 1, with 14 bases in between. CDR3 DNA sequence: TGTGCCTGGACCCGGGGTTTCGGATCCTACAATGAGCAGTTCTTC. This encodes CAWTRGFGSYNEQFF.

A few counts support this clone. The chain is built from TRBV7-9 and TRBJ1-1, with TRBD1 as a possible D gene (6 bases). Germline loops: CDR1 SEHNR, CDR2 FQNEAQ (reference sequence). V lost 5 bases, J lost 1 base, and 11 bases lay in between. The length of the CDR3 is 14 residues. CDR3 loop: CASSPRTANTEAFF. In nucleotides, the CDR3 is TGTGCCAGCAGCCCACGGACAGCGAACACTGAAGCTTTCTTT.

This chain links TRBV29-1 with TRBJ1-1; TRBD1 is a possible D gene (6 bases). The CDR3 runs to 11 residues. Trimming left V 6 bases short and J 6 bases short, with 11 bases between. Germline-derived CDR1 and CDR2 are SQVTM and ANQGSEA. CDR3 protein: CSVQGTAEAFF. CDR3 nucleotides: TGCAGCGTCCAGGGGACCGCTGAAGCTTTCTTT.

The chain has TRBV6-5 and TRBJ2-1; 7 positions agree with TRBD2. Trimming removed 2 bases from V and 4 bases from J; junction bases left unmatched: 8. Per germline, CDR1 MNHEY and CDR2 SVGAGI. There are 16 residues in the CDR3. CDR3 residues: CASSYPRGGSYNEQFF. In nucleotides, the CDR3 is TGTGCCAGCAGTTACCCCCGCGGCGGGAGTTACAATGAGCAGTTCTTC.

The chain links TRBV11-2 to TRBJ1-2, with unresolved D. Trimming removed 3 bases from V and 8 bases from J, with 10 bases in between. This CDR3 comprises 12 residues. Germline V gene sequence: CDR1 SGHAT, CDR2 FQNNGV. CDR3 DNA sequence: TGTGCCAGCAGCTTTGGACCTATCGGCTACACCTTC. Amino acids: CASSFGPIGYTF.

The V gene is TRBV5-1, the J gene TRBJ1-1; D remains ambiguous. CDR1 is SGHRS and CDR2 is YFSETQ in the germline V gene. V was shortened by 4 bases and J by 3 bases, with 10 bases between the two germline ends. There are 13 residues in the CDR3. This CDR3 is CASSNALDTEAFF. The DNA of the CDR3 is TGCGCCAGCAGCAATGCTCTAGACACTGAAGCTTTCTTT. The full variable domain, its missing parts supplied by reference TRBV5-1 and TRBJ1-1, is KAGVTQTPRYLIKTRGQQVTLSCSPISGHRSVSWYQQTPGQGLQFLFEYFSETQRNKGNFPGRFSGRQFSNSRSEMNVSTLELGDSALYLCASSNALDTEAFFGQGTRLTVV.

V is TRBV29-1 and J is TRBJ2-7; a weak D match, TRBD1 (5 bases). V dropped 4 bases and J dropped 3 bases, with 16 bases sitting between them. The germline CDR1 and CDR2 sequences are SQVTM and ANQGSEA. This CDR3 spans 14 amino acids. The CDR3 sequence: CSVVGPIRVYEQYF. CDR3 nucleotide sequence: TGCAGCGTTGTAGGCCCTATCAGGGTCTACGAGCAGTACTTC.